This T cell receptor (beta chain) was observed in a study of blood T cell repertoires in COVID-19. The data were produced by immunoSEQ multiplex PCR, yet TCRdb's version contains in-frame clones alone and is incomplete. The table has about 40,000 clones, over 80% seen once; the top ten hold roughly 5%. V shed 4 bases, J shed 6 bases, and the junction held 4 bases outside the gene matches. Germline lookup yields CDR1 SGHRS and CDR2 YFSETQ. CDR3 length: 14 residues. This chain links TRBV5-1 with TRBJ2-1; 10 nucleotides match TRBD2. The specimen was peripheral blood. This receptor was identified in a man between 50 and 59 years old with active COVID-19. CDR3: CASSPTSGPNEQFF. The CDR3 region has the DNA TGCGCCAGCAGCCCGACTAGCGGGCCCAATGAGCAGTTCTTC.